The 7 T cell receptor beta chains below all came from one sample that was sequenced in a study of blood T cell repertoires in COVID-19. Clones were read by immunoSEQ multiplex PCR, and TCRdb kept only the in-frame ones, dropping some. This sample has around 86,000 clones; around 85% occur once, and the top ten carry roughly 40%. The material sequenced was peripheral blood. All receptors derive from an elderly man with acute or convalescent COVID-19.

The V gene is TRBV28, the J gene TRBJ1-2, with no clear D. CDR3 length: 14 residues. Germline V gene lookup returns CDR1 MDHEN and CDR2 SYDVKM. V was trimmed by 3 bases and J by 7 bases, leaving 15 bases between them. DNA of the CDR3: TGTGCCAGCAGTTTTTTGCCCCCCCGGGGTGGCTACACCTTC. Residues: CASSFLPPRGGYTF.

The gene calls are TRBV5-4 and TRBJ1-2; 7 bases align to TRBD1. Unmatched junction bases numbered 15, after V lost 1 base and J lost 6 bases. Germline CDR1 and CDR2: SGHNT and YYREEE (reference sequence). The CDR3 is made up of 17 amino acids. The DNA for the CDR3 is TGTGCCAGCAGCTTGCCTACAGGGGTCCCGGTGAGGAATGGCTACACCTTC. This translates into CASSLPTGVPVRNGYTF.

The chain carries TRBV11-2 and TRBJ2-7; 9 bases match TRBD2. CDR1 is SGHAT, CDR2 FQNNGV, per germline. The CDR3 length is 16 residues. With 5 bases clipped from V and 4 bases from J, the junction kept 12 bases outside the gene matches. This CDR3 reads CASSNIHSGRFYEQYF. The CDR3 DNA reads as TGTGCCAGCAGCAACATCCATAGCGGGAGATTTTACGAGCAGTACTTC.

This chain uses TRBV6-5 with TRBJ2-2; 7 bases line up with TRBD2. Germline loops: CDR1 MNHEY, CDR2 SVGAGI. This CDR3 spans 15 amino acids. V trimming: 8 bases; J trimming: 1 base; junction bases outside the gene matches: 7. The CDR3 coding sequence is TGTGCCAGCCGCCTCCAGCGGGGGAACACCGGGGAGCTGTTTTTT. Protein sequence: CASRLQRGNTGELFF.

The genes are TRBV11-3 and TRBJ1-1; D gene uncertain. This CDR3 spans 14 amino acids. Germline V gene lookup returns CDR1 SGHNT and CDR2 YENEEA. Trimming stripped 4 bases from V and 0 bases from J, with 9 bases between. The CDR3 reads CASSSTGMNTEAFF. The CDR3 DNA sequence: TGTGCCAGCAGCTCCACGGGGATGAACACTGAAGCTTTCTTT.

The chain uses TRBV6-1 and TRBJ1-3; a weak D match, TRBD1 (5 bases). Germline assignment: CDR1 MNHNS and CDR2 SASEGT. The CDR3 extends over 15 amino acids. V lost 1 base and J 4 bases, leaving 11 bases between the germline ends. The CDR3 is CASSEVSGMGNTIYF. CDR3 nucleotides: TGTGCCAGCAGTGAAGTATCAGGGATGGGAAACACCATATATTTT.

The gene calls are TRBV28 and TRBJ1-3, with TRBD1 as a possible D gene (5 bases). Trimming took off 5 bases at V and 3 bases at J, with 8 bases between the two ends. The CDR3 is made up of 13 amino acids. Germline CDR1 MDHEN, CDR2 SYDVKM. CDR3 sequence reads: CASSLRGGNTIYF. In DNA form, the CDR3 reads TGTGCCAGCAGTCTAAGGGGTGGAAACACCATATATTTT.